This TCR beta chain appears in the sequencing data of a study of T cells in Graves' hyperthyroidism and ophthalmopathy. Researchers took RNA transcripts and amplified the TCR beta CDR3 regions from them. The HTBI set primed first-round TCR CDR3 RT-PCR. TCRdb re-called the multiplex PCR reads with MiXCR, one entry per CDR3 protein. The sample lists 100,000 to 130,000 distinct CDR3 sequences, 16% occurring once. Germline-derived CDR1 and CDR2 are SGHVS and FNYEAQ. The CDR3 extends over 12 amino acids. V was cut by 6 bases and J by 5 bases, with 9 bases left in between. Many counts were recorded for this clonotype.

This chain joins TRBV7-6 and TRBJ2-3; the D gene could be TRBD1 or TRBD2 (5 bases each). The sequence was obtained from a woman aged 50 to 60 with Graves' hyperthyroidism. Sequencing used blood. CDR3 in DNA: TGTGCCAGCAGTAGAGGGGTAGATACGCAGTATTTT. It translates to CASSRGVDTQYF.